This entry lists 15 T cell receptor beta chains sequenced from one sample in a study of T cells after yellow fever vaccination. TCRdb fed the 5' RACE reads into MiXCR, producing one record per CDR3 protein. The table has 170,000 or so distinct CDR3 sequences, approximately 6.2% seen once. The sequencing here drew on CD4+ T cells sorted from PBMCs, taken on the day of the first yellow fever vaccination. The receptors derive from a man between 18 and 35 years old who received the YFV17D yellow fever vaccine.

In this sample, this clonotype turned up many times. The rearrangement uses TRBV3-1 and TRBJ1-1; D is ambiguous. Trimming removed 5 bases from V and 3 bases from J, with 16 bases in between. The CDR3 contains 15 residues. Germline CDR1 and CDR2: LGHDT and YNNKEL (reference sequence). The CDR3 bases are TGTGCCAGCAGCATGGGGTCAGAGAGGGACACTGAAGCTTTCTTT. Translation: CASSMGSERDTEAFF.

This clonotype was recorded many times. V gene TRBV10-3 combines with J gene TRBJ2-2, with no clear D. CDR3 length: 14 amino acids. Deletions cut 2 bases from V and 6 bases from J, with 10 bases between. Germline values: CDR1 ENHRY, CDR2 SYGVKD. The CDR3 DNA reads TGTGCCATCAGTGAGCCCCTTTTGGCCGGGGAGCTGTTTTTT. Protein product: CAISEPLLAGELFF.

This clonotype was seen repeatedly, ten times or more. The genes are TRBV4-1 and TRBJ1-1; a weak D match, TRBD1 (5 bases). V shed 1 base and J shed 1 base, with 13 bases lying between them. The CDR3 covers 16 residues. Germline V CDR1 and CDR2: MGHRA, YSYEKL. CDR3 bases: TGCGCCAGCAGCCAAGTGCTTCGACAGAAGAACACTGAAGCTTTCTTT. Amino acid sequence: CASSQVLRQKNTEAFF.

About this clonotype: This may be a read error, as it is one base from a much larger clone. The gene calls are TRBV5-6 and TRBJ1-1, with D perhaps TRBD1 (5 bases). The germline V gene has CDR1 SGHDT and CDR2 YYEEEE. V was clipped by 4 bases and J by 5 bases, with 12 bases between them. The CDR3 sequence is 13 residues long. CDR3 bases: TGTGCCAGCAGCGTGGACATTGAGACTGAAGCTTTCTTT. Protein product: CASSVDIETEAFF. The full variable domain, rest sourced from reference TRBV5-6 and TRBJ1-1, is DAGVTQSPTHLIKTRGQQVTLRCSPKSGHDTVSWYQQALGQGPQFIFQYYEEEERQRGNFPDRFSGHQFPNYSSELNVNALLLGDSALYLCASSVDIETEAFFGQGTRLTVV.

CDR3 sequence reads: CASSFLVGETQYF. DNA for the CDR3: TGTGCCAGCAGTTTTCTAGTGGGCGAGACCCAGTACTTC. The V and J genes are TRBV6-2 or TRBV6-3 and TRBJ2-5; D not certain. The CDR3 loop spans 13 amino acids. Trimming shortened V by 4 bases and J by 5 bases, and 11 bases separated the two germline ends. CDR1 and CDR2 (germline): MNHEY, SVGEGT.

The chain employs TRBV6-2 or TRBV6-3 and TRBJ2-1; TRBD2 matches 15 bases. J was trimmed by 8 bases and V by 5 bases; bases with no gene match: 10. Germline loops: CDR1 MNHEY, CDR2 SVGEGT. This CDR3 is 17 amino acids long. CDR3: CASSRGLAGGTLDEQFF. CDR3 coding DNA: TGTGCCAGCAGTCGGGGACTAGCGGGGGGAACGCTGGATGAGCAGTTCTTC.

The chain combines TRBV5-6 with TRBJ2-5; D remains unclear. The CDR3 covers 14 residues. The V gene's germline CDR1 is SGHDT and CDR2 YYEEEE. The ends were cut back, 0 bases at V and 6 bases at J, with 12 bases in the middle. CDR3: CASSLGLPVQTQYF. The CDR3 DNA reads TGTGCCAGCAGCTTGGGACTCCCCGTGCAGACCCAGTACTTC. Using reference TRBV5-6 and TRBJ2-5 for the parts outside the CDR3, the full variable domain is DAGVTQSPTHLIKTRGQQVTLRCSPKSGHDTVSWYQQALGQGPQFIFQYYEEEERQRGNFPDRFSGHQFPNYSSELNVNALLLGDSALYLCASSLGLPVQTQYFGPGTRLLVL.

This clonotype came up many times. V gene TRBV6-1 combines with J gene TRBJ2-5, with D perhaps matching TRBD1 (5 bases). The ends were cut back, 7 bases at V and 4 bases at J, with 13 bases in the middle. The V gene's germline CDR1 is MNHNS and CDR2 SASEGT. This CDR3 is built from 13 residues. CDR3 loop: CASIRSRGETQYF. In nucleotides, the CDR3 is TGTGCCAGCATTCGATCTAGGGGAGAGACCCAGTACTTC.

This clonotype was picked up many times. The chain employs TRBV2 and TRBJ2-7; D gene ambiguous. Trimming shortened V by 2 bases and J by 6 bases, and 8 bases separated the two germline ends. Looked up from germline, CDR1 is SNHLY and CDR2 is FYNNEI. CDR3 length: 12 amino acids. The CDR3 DNA is TGTGCCAGCAGTGAATACCCTGGCGAGCAGTACGTC. Its translation is CASSEYPGEQYV.

This clonotype was seen many times. The chain combines TRBV5-1 with TRBJ2-5; D is perhaps TRBD1 (5 bases). V gave up 2 bases and J gave up 5 bases, with 13 bases separating them. Looked up from germline, CDR1 is SGHRS and CDR2 is YFSETQ. CDR3 length: 14 residues. As DNA, the CDR3 is TGCGCCAGCAGCTTCCAGGGAAGTCAGGAGACCCAGTACTTC. It encodes CASSFQGSQETQYF. Full variable domain (remainder filled in from reference TRBV5-1 and TRBJ2-5): KAGVTQTPRYLIKTRGQQVTLSCSPISGHRSVSWYQQTPGQGLQFLFEYFSETQRNKGNFPGRFSGRQFSNSRSEMNVSTLELGDSALYLCASSFQGSQETQYFGPGTRLLVL.

This clonotype came up many times. The rearrangement links TRBV7-2 to TRBJ2-1; 8 bases match TRBD2. Germline-derived CDR1 and CDR2 are SGHTA and FQGNSA. This CDR3 has 15 residues. Germline trimming cut 0 bases from V and 5 bases from J; bases unmatched to any gene: 3. This CDR3 reads CASSLALAGHNEQFF. DNA for the CDR3: TGTGCCAGCAGCTTAGCGTTAGCGGGGCACAATGAGCAGTTCTTC.

In this sample, this clonotype turned up many times. The chain couples TRBV27 to TRBJ2-1, with TRBD2 matching 8 bases. Germline V gene lookup returns CDR1 MNHEY and CDR2 SMNVEV (reference sequence). The CDR3 consists of 14 residues. With 8 bases clipped from V and 4 bases from J, the junction kept 7 bases outside the gene matches. CDR3 nucleotide sequence: TGTGCCAGCGGCCTTAGCGGGGCGTACAATGAGCAGTTCTTC. Residues: CASGLSGAYNEQFF.

This clonotype was found many times. V gene TRBV29-1 combines with J gene TRBJ2-5; D not certain. The length of the CDR3 is 12 residues. V was clipped by 4 bases and J by 5 bases, with 11 bases between them. Germline lookup yields CDR1 SQVTM and CDR2 ANQGSEA. The CDR3 DNA sequence: TGCAGCGTTGTATTCCCCGGGGAGACCCAGTACTTC. Its protein is CSVVFPGETQYF.

This clonotype turned up a few times. The V and J genes are TRBV20-1 and TRBJ1-3; no firm D call. The germline gives CDR1 DFQATT, CDR2 SNEGSKA (reference sequence). The CDR3 length is 13 residues. V dropped 3 bases and J dropped 0 bases, with 6 bases sitting between them. In DNA form, the CDR3 reads TGCAGTGCTAGCTCCATCTCTGGAAACACCATATATTTT. It is translated as CSASSISGNTIYF.

The chain recombines TRBV5-5 with TRBJ2-6; possibly TRBD1 or TRBD2 for D (5 bases each). The V end lost 5 bases, the J end lost 0 bases, and 15 bases lay between the germline ends. Looked up from germline, CDR1 is SGHKS and CDR2 is YYEKEE (reference sequence). The CDR3 spans 17 residues. The CDR3 loop is CASRATGRISGANVLTF. The CDR3 region has the DNA TGTGCCAGCAGGGCAACGGGACGGATCTCTGGGGCCAACGTCCTGACTTTC.